A selection of T cell receptor beta chains follows, all from one sample in a study of T cell repertoires in cytomegalovirus infection. TCRdb reprocessed the reads with MiXCR, giving one entry per CDR3 protein. There are 84,000 or so distinct CDR3 sequences in the sample; 45% to 55% occur only once, and approximately 93% lies in the top ten. Which antigens these TCRs recognize remains unknown. Sequences were derived from CD8+ T cells from cultured PBMCs, sampled from culture after CMV antigen stimulation. The receptors shown here come from a human donor in good health (CMV status not recorded). Some clones in this sample may be carry-over from other donors' samples. The CDR3 runs from the conserved cysteine through the conserved F or W. A D gene is named only where the DNA matches it firmly. Where a row states a size, it is once, few, many or the class of an expanded clone; other rows omit it.

V: TRBV4-1
J: TRBJ1-2
D: .
size: .
DNA: TGCGCCAGCAGCCAAGAAACAGGCAACTATGGCTACACCTTC
CDR3: CASSQETGNYGYTF

V: TRBV7-2
J: TRBJ2-1
D: TRBD2
size: few
DNA: TGTGCCAGCAGCTTACGGGGGGCCTACAATGAGCAGTTCTTC
CDR3: CASSLRGAYNEQFF

V: TRBV12-3/TRBV12-4
J: TRBJ1-5
D: .
size: .
DNA: TGTGCCAGCAGTTTAGGACAGTATAGCAATCAGCCCCAGCATTTT
CDR3: CASSLGQYSNQPQHF

V: TRBV4-1
J: TRBJ2-2
D: TRBD2
size: .
DNA: TGCGCCAGCAGATCAATCTCGGGGGGTCAGAACACCGGGGAGCTGTTTTTT
CDR3: CASRSISGGQNTGELFF

V: TRBV7-9
J: TRBJ2-5
D: .
size: few
DNA: TGTGCCAGCAGCTTATTGGAAGGGGAAGAGACCCAGTACTTC
CDR3: CASSLLEGEETQYF

V: TRBV20-1
J: TRBJ2-3
D: TRBD2
size: once
DNA: TGCAGTGCCTGGACTAGCGGAACCACAGATACGCAGTATTTT
CDR3: CSAWTSGTTDTQYF

V: TRBV7-4
J: TRBJ2-3
D: TRBD2
size: .
DNA: TGTGCCAGCAGCTTCCCGGTACTAGCGGGAAGCACAGATACGCAGTATTTT
CDR3: CASSFPVLAGSTDTQYF

V: TRBV7-3
J: TRBJ2-2
D: .
size: .
DNA: TGTGCCAGCAGCTTAGTAGCGGATTACACCGGGGAGCTGTTTTTT
CDR3: CASSLVADYTGELFF

V: TRBV29-1
J: TRBJ2-3
D: .
size: .
DNA: TGCAGCGTTTCTCCAGACAGGATGATTGGAGATACGCAGTATTTT
CDR3: CSVSPDRMIGDTQYF

V: TRBV9
J: TRBJ1-1
D: .
size: .
DNA: TGTGCCAGCAGCGCAGGTTTGGTCCGTATGAACACTGAAGCTTTCTTT
CDR3: CASSAGLVRMNTEAFF

V: TRBV7-6
J: TRBJ1-4
D: .
size: once
DNA: TGTGCCAGCAGCGCCCCGGGGGTTGGTAATGAAAAACTGTTTTTT
CDR3: CASSAPGVGNEKLFF

V: TRBV7-3
J: TRBJ2-3
D: .
size: .
DNA: TGTGCCAGCAGCGTGGACAGTTGGGGCACAGATACGCAGTATTTT
CDR3: CASSVDSWGTDTQYF

V: TRBV27
J: TRBJ2-1
D: .
size: .
DNA: TGTGCCAGTCGCAGGGGACCCTACAATGAGCAGTTCTTC
CDR3: CASRRGPYNEQFF

V: TRBV12-5
J: TRBJ2-1
D: .
size: few
DNA: TGTGCTAGTGGTTTGGGGGGGAACGGGCTTGGTTTCTTC
CDR3: CASGLGGNGLGFF

V: TRBV25-1
J: TRBJ1-5
D: .
size: .
DNA: TGTGCCAGCAGCCGAGGGGAGGGCAATCAGCCCCAGCATTTT
CDR3: CASSRGEGNQPQHF

V: TRBV7-8
J: TRBJ2-7
D: .
size: many
DNA: TGTGCCAGCAGCTGCGACACCCCTGGCTACGAGCAGTACTTC
CDR3: CASSCDTPGYEQYF

V: TRBV5-4
J: TRBJ2-1
D: .
size: .
DNA: TGTGCCAGCAGTTCAAACGGAGGGGGGAAGTTCTTC
CDR3: CASSSNGGGKFF

V: TRBV6-2/TRBV6-3
J: TRBJ1-1
D: .
size: many
DNA: TGTGCCAGCAGTTACTCGGGACTGGGGAATGAAGCTTTCTTT
CDR3: CASSYSGLGNEAFF